Here is one T cell receptor beta chain with its context. TCRdb reprocessed the 5' RACE reads via MiXCR and lists one record per CDR3 protein. The sample lists around 40,000 distinct CDR3 sequences; approximately 4.9% were seen once. This record belongs to a study of T cells of healthy individuals. CDR3 length: 14 residues. Germline V gives CDR1 SNHLY, CDR2 FYNNEI. The ends were cut back, 4 bases at V and 7 bases at J, with 11 bases in the middle. The sequence was collected from a human donor in good health. The genes are TRBV2 and TRBJ1-6; perhaps TRBD1 as D (6 bases). The CDR3 nucleotides read TGTGCCAGCAGTGCACAGGGACTGAATTCACCCCTCCACTTT. Protein: CASSAQGLNSPLHF. The full variable domain, its missing parts supplied by reference TRBV2 and TRBJ1-6, is EPEVTQTPSHQVTQMGQEVILRCVPISNHLYFYWYRQILGQKVEFLVSFYNNEISEKSEIFDDQFSVERPDGSNFTLKIRSTKLEDSAMYFCASSAQGLNSPLHFGNGTRLTVT.